A selection of T cell receptor beta chains follows, all from one sample in a study of cytomegalovirus exposure and HLA in healthy donors. Profiling relied on immunoSEQ multiplex PCR, and the TCRdb table lists in-frame clones only, not all of them. The sample contains 60,000 to 75,000 clones, about 76% of which appear only once. Input material: PBMCs. The source is a man aged 45-60 years in good health and CMV-seronegative. Each CDR3 is given with its conserved first and last residue. The D gene is left open where the match is weak. Only part of the rows carry a size: once, few, many, or a class if the clone is expanded.

TGTGCCAGCAGCCGTAGCGGGGGGATCTCCCAAGAGACCCAGTACTTC,CASSRSGGISQETQYF,TRBV7-9,TRBJ2-5,TRBD2,NA,16
TGCGCCAGCAGCTATGGCAGGGGCCGAAACACTGAAGCTTTCTTT,CASSYGRGRNTEAFF,TRBV5-1,TRBJ1-1,NA,NA,15
TGTGCCAGCAGCCCCGCGGGGAGGGAGACCCAGTACTTC,CASSPAGRETQYF,TRBV5-4,TRBJ2-5,NA,NA,13
TGCGCCAGCAGCTCCTATAGCGGGGGGGCGGTAAATGAGCAGTTCTTC,CASSSYSGGAVNEQFF,TRBV5-1,TRBJ2-1,TRBD2,once,16
TGCAGCGTTGAAGTGGTGACAGGGGAGTACTTC,CSVEVVTGEYF,TRBV29-1,TRBJ2-4,TRBD1,NA,11
TGTGCCAGCACCATTACAGATACGCAGTATTTT,CASTITDTQYF,TRBV7-9,TRBJ2-3,NA,few,11
TGCGCCAGCAGCCAAGGGAACAGGGCCACAGATACGCAGTATTTT,CASSQGNRATDTQYF,TRBV4-1,TRBJ2-3,NA,NA,15
TGTGCCAGCAGCGCCAGACAGGTGGGCGAGCAGTACTTC,CASSARQVGEQYF,TRBV7-8,TRBJ2-7,NA,NA,13
TGTGCCAGCAGCAAAAAGGGGACAGGGGACCCACAAGAGACCCAGTACTTC,CASSKKGTGDPQETQYF,TRBV7-6,TRBJ2-5,TRBD1,NA,17
TGTGCCAGCAGCTTAGCAGGGGGATTAAACTATGGCTACACCTTC,CASSLAGGLNYGYTF,TRBV5-4,TRBJ1-2,TRBD1,NA,15
TGTGCCAGCAGCTTAGGACTAGCGGGGGGCACAGATACGCAGTATTTT,CASSLGLAGGTDTQYF,TRBV7-2,TRBJ2-3,TRBD2,NA,16
TGTGCCAGCCATCGACAGGGTGGCGGCTATGGCTACACCTTC,CASHRQGGGYGYTF,TRBV27,TRBJ1-2,TRBD1,NA,14
TGTGCCAGCAGCTTGTCGGCTAGCTGGGCAGATACGCAGTATTTT,CASSLSASWADTQYF,TRBV5-4,TRBJ2-3,NA,NA,15
TGCGCCAGCAGTGAGTCCGGGACAGGCTACTCTGGAAACACCATATATTTT,CASSESGTGYSGNTIYF,TRBV10-1,TRBJ1-3,TRBD1,few,17
TGTGCCAGCGGGGGGACAGGGTTGGGAGAGACCCAGTACTTC,CASGGTGLGETQYF,TRBV7-9,TRBJ2-5,TRBD1,NA,14
TGCGCCAGCAGCATAGACAGGGATGGCTACACCTTC,CASSIDRDGYTF,TRBV5-1,TRBJ1-2,TRBD1,NA,12